This TCR beta chain emerged from a study of T cells after yellow fever vaccination. The overall study: SMART-Seq v4 Ultra Low Input served to prepare low-cell-number fractions.

The count of this clonotype is one. Its antigen remains unknown. General study points: A small proportion of clonotypes was detected in both the CD4 and CD8 compartments.

Germline-derived CDR1 and CDR2 are SGHTA and FQGTGA. The CDR3 totals 20 residues. J was trimmed by 8 bases and V by 3 bases; bases with no gene match: 22. As TCR cDNA was made by 5'RACE template switching, a universal primer site and UMIs were added. One entry per CDR3 protein results from TCRdb running MiXCR on the 5' RACE reads. Here the sample spans under 600,000 distinct CDR3 sequences, 21% being singletons. The rearrangement joins TRBV7-3 to TRBJ2-1, with 10 positions matching TRBD2. This TCR was recovered from a man younger than 35 who received the YFV17D yellow fever vaccine. Sequenced here: PBMCs, sampled roughly 20 days after the first yellow fever vaccination. The CDR3 nucleotides read TGTGCCAGCAGCTTGTCCCTCAAGCCAGATACTAGCGGGGAAGGAGATGAGCAGTTCTTC. Its protein is CASSLSLKPDTSGEGDEQFF.